This T cell receptor (beta chain) is drawn from a study of response to subunit inactivated influenza vaccine. Notes on the study in general: Each seasonal flu vaccination may recruit only limited new T cells, authors suggested.

Of note for this clonotype: Its matching antigen is unknown.

The CDR3 is 14 residues long. V was clipped by 4 bases and J by 3 bases, with 13 bases between them. A single record per CDR3 protein comes from TCRdb applying MiXCR to the RT-PCR reads. The sample shows under 200,000 distinct CDR3 sequences, approximately 12% of them seen only once. The TCR was taken from a man aged 45-69 years who received an inactivated influenza vaccine. The chain couples TRBV12-3 or TRBV12-4 to TRBJ2-7, with TRBD2 as a possible D gene (5 bases). The starting material was CD8+ T cells sorted from PBMCs, obtained less than 30 months after vaccination. CDR3 coding DNA: TGTGCCAGCAGTTGGGTTGGAGGCGACTACGAGCAGTACTTC. Protein: CASSWVGGDYEQYF.